The next 18 T cell receptor beta chains were all read from a single sample in a study of blood T cell repertoires in COVID-19 (dated by TCRdb to 2018 to 2021). Library construction relied on the immunoSEQ multiplex PCR assay. Drawn from immuneACCESS, this table holds only the in-frame rearrangements with V and J called that TCRdb kept. Clones are partly lost; checked studies trace under half to an unresolved V gene and leave the rest unexplained. Across this sample there are about 140,000 clones, with approximately 90% seen only once. The ten largest account for 11% of the sample. Sequenced sample: peripheral blood. Receptor source: a woman of 80 years or more with acute or convalescent COVID-19.

This clone was detected once. This rearrangement joins TRBV13 to TRBJ1-6, with D possibly matching TRBD1 (6 bases). The length of the CDR3 is 15 residues. Trimming pared 0 bases from V and 8 bases from J, leaving 11 bases between. Germline V gene data show CDR1 as PRHDT and CDR2 as FYEKMQ (reference sequence). CDR3 region: CASSLGGGGDSPLHF. CDR3 coding DNA: TGTGCCAGCAGCTTAGGGGGAGGGGGGGATTCACCCCTCCACTTT.

The chain carries TRBV5-1 and TRBJ1-6; 9 bases are a match to TRBD1. Germline V gives CDR1 SGHRS, CDR2 YFSETQ. The V segment lost 2 bases and the J segment 3 bases; nucleotides outside the gene matches: 3. This CDR3 region has 16 residues. The CDR3 here is CASSLETGGYNSPLHF. The CDR3 nucleotides are TGCGCCAGCAGCTTAGAGACAGGGGGCTATAATTCACCCCTCCACTTT.

This clone was detected only a few times. This sequence joins TRBV2 and TRBJ2-1; 8 bases are shared with TRBD2. CDR3 length equals 13 residues. Germline lookup yields CDR1 SNHLY and CDR2 FYNNEI. In nucleotides, the CDR3 is TGTTTGTACCGGGCGGGGGGAAACAATGAGCAGTTCTTC. Translation: CLYRAGGNNEQFF.

V is TRBV6-5 and J is TRBJ2-1, with 11 bases that match TRBD2. V was pared by 4 bases and J by 8 bases, with 7 bases of the junction left unmatched. This CDR3 region has 15 residues. CDR1 and CDR2 from the germline V gene are MNHEY and SVGAGI. This CDR3 reads CASSWVAGGPDEQFF. The CDR3 nucleotides read TGTGCCAGCAGTTGGGTAGCGGGGGGGCCCGATGAGCAGTTCTTC.

The V call is TRBV27, the J call TRBJ2-1; 9 bases fit TRBD1. Losses at the gene ends were 4 bases for V and 6 bases for J; bases not matched to a gene: 13. CDR1 is MNHEY and CDR2 is SMNVEV in the germline V gene (reference sequence). This CDR3 is built from 17 residues. For the CDR3, the DNA is TGTGCCAGCAGTTCCGGCCCGACAGGGGGAAAGGTCAATGAGCAGTTCTTC. This gives the protein CASSSGPTGGKVNEQFF.

The chain joins TRBV6-1 to TRBJ1-1, with 9 positions matching TRBD1. This CDR3 spans 17 amino acids. V shed 4 bases, J shed 2 bases, and the junction held 11 bases outside the gene matches. Germline values: CDR1 MNHNS, CDR2 SASEGT. CDR3 sequence: CASSAIQGAGGNTEAFF. CDR3 coding DNA: TGTGCCAGCAGTGCCATACAGGGGGCAGGTGGCAACACTGAAGCTTTCTTT.

This chain connects TRBV29-1 to TRBJ1-2; 7 positions agree with TRBD1. Germline V CDR1 and CDR2: SQVTM, ANQGSEA. This CDR3 is 14 amino acids long. The V gene end was trimmed by 5 bases and the J gene end by 1 base; junction bases not matched to a gene: 7. In DNA form, the CDR3 reads TGCAGCGTTTCGGACAGGCGAGATAACTATGGCTACACCTTC. It is translated as CSVSDRRDNYGYTF.

CDR3 sequence reads: CASSQDRGKNGYTF. CDR3 nucleotide sequence: TGTGCCAGCAGCCAGGACAGGGGAAAGAATGGCTACACCTTC. This chain links TRBV7-9 with TRBJ1-2; TRBD1 aligns across 9 bases. There are 14 residues in the CDR3. Germline V gives CDR1 SEHNR, CDR2 FQNEAQ (reference sequence). J gave up 6 bases and V 5 bases, and 7 bases lay outside the gene matches. Looking up the rest from reference TRBV7-9 and TRBJ1-2 gives the full variable domain: DTGVSQNPRHKITKRGQNVTFRCDPISEHNRLYWYRQTLGQGPEFLTYFQNEAQLEKSRLLSDRFSAERPKGSFSTLEIQRTEQGDSAMYLCASSQDRGKNGYTFGSGTRLTVV.

The gene calls are TRBV10-3 and TRBJ2-5; 7 bases fit TRBD1. J was trimmed by 4 bases and V by 0 bases; bases with no gene match: 5. CDR1 and CDR2 from the germline V gene are ENHRY and SYGVKD. The CDR3 runs 15 residues. The CDR3 reads CAISESSEGAETQYF. DNA for the CDR3: TGTGCCATCAGTGAGTCGAGTGAGGGGGCAGAGACCCAGTACTTC.

V usage is TRBV7-2 and J usage is TRBJ2-1; 8 nucleotides agree with TRBD2. Germline CDR1 reads SGHTA; CDR2 reads FQGNSA. The CDR3 spans 16 residues. The V segment lost 7 bases and the J segment 0 bases; nucleotides outside the gene matches: 8. The CDR3 DNA is TGTGCCAGCAACCTCCTCGGGACTAGCTCCTACAATGAGCAGTTCTTC. It codes for CASNLLGTSSYNEQFF.

The J gene is TRBJ2-7, the V gene TRBV18; TRBD1 agrees at 11 bases. This CDR3 has 14 residues. The V and J ends lost 3 bases and 7 bases, in that order; junction bases with no gene match: 5. The germline V gene has CDR1 KGHSH and CDR2 LQKENI. The CDR3 region has the DNA TGTGCCAGCTCACCCGGGGACAGGGGGGAGGAGCAGTACTTC. Encoded protein: CASSPGDRGEEQYF.

The chain uses TRBV5-1 and TRBJ1-2; weak D call: TRBD1 (5 bases). Germline V gene data show CDR1 as SGHRS and CDR2 as YFSETQ. The ends were cut back, 0 bases at V and 2 bases at J, with 8 bases in the middle. This CDR3 has 14 residues. CDR3 sequence reads: CASSLDDRNYGYTF. CDR3 DNA: TGCGCCAGCAGCTTGGACGACAGAAACTATGGCTACACCTTC.

The chain carries TRBV7-9 and TRBJ1-6; D call uncertain. The ends were cut back, 5 bases at V and 10 bases at J, with 15 bases in the middle. Germline V gives CDR1 SEHNR, CDR2 FQNEAQ (reference sequence). The CDR3 loop spans 14 amino acids. The CDR3 nucleotides read TGTGCCAGCAGCATGACGGGGATCTTCTCACCCCTCCACTTT. Translation: CASSMTGIFSPLHF.

This chain connects TRBV5-1 to TRBJ1-4; perhaps TRBD1 as D (6 bases). Per the germline V gene, CDR1 is SGHRS and CDR2 is YFSETQ. Trimming left V 2 bases short and J 3 bases short, with 14 bases between. This CDR3 contains 16 residues. CDR3 sequence (DNA): TGCGCCAGCAGCTTCGTCGCAGGGGTGTCTAATGAAAAACTGTTTTTT. Translating it yields CASSFVAGVSNEKLFF.

The chain links TRBV27 to TRBJ2-2; 10 bases are a match to TRBD2. This CDR3 comprises 17 residues. With V trimmed by 5 bases and J by 1 base, 7 bases remained unmatched. Germline values: CDR1 MNHEY, CDR2 SMNVEV (reference sequence). The CDR3 DNA sequence: TGTGCCAGCAGTCCTACCTTAGCGGGGGGGAACACCGGGGAGCTGTTTTTT. Its translation is CASSPTLAGGNTGELFF.

CDR3 residues: CASSDRTGTGELFF. The DNA for the CDR3 is TGTGCCAGCAGTGATCGGACAGGGACCGGGGAGCTGTTTTTT. The chain is built from TRBV2 and TRBJ2-2; the match to TRBD1 covers 8 bases. The length of the CDR3 is 14 residues. Germline assignment: CDR1 SNHLY and CDR2 FYNNEI. V was pared by 3 bases and J by 5 bases, with 2 bases of the junction left unmatched.

The chain employs TRBV28 and TRBJ2-3; D is ambiguous. There are 13 residues in the CDR3. Per the germline V gene, CDR1 is MDHEN and CDR2 is SYDVKM. V lost 6 bases, J lost 2 bases, and 9 bases lay in between. The CDR3 is CASRVLVTDTQYF. In DNA form, the CDR3 reads TGTGCCAGCAGGGTGTTAGTCACAGATACGCAGTATTTT. Using reference TRBV28 and TRBJ2-3 for the parts outside the CDR3, the full variable domain is DVKVTQSSRYLVKRTGEKVFLECVQDMDHENMFWYRQDPGLGLRLIYFSYDVKMKEKGDIPEGYSVSREKKERFSLILESASTNQTSMYLCASRVLVTDTQYFGPGTRLTVL.

A single count supports this clone. This rearrangement joins TRBV10-3 to TRBJ2-7; TRBD2 aligns across 7 bases. This CDR3 is built from 14 residues. V dropped 2 bases and J dropped 4; count of bases not matched to a gene: 5. Germline lookup yields CDR1 ENHRY and CDR2 SYGVKD. In nucleotides, the CDR3 is TGTGCCATCAGTGAGCTAACTAGCGTTTACGAGCAGTACTTC. Translation: CAISELTSVYEQYF.